The sequence of this T cell receptor (beta chain) was determined in a study of beta chain features in type 1 diabetes. A few counts support this clone. Isolated RNA was reverse transcribed in full, so expressed TCRB transcripts were sequenced. Libraries were prepared by immunoSEQ multiplex PCR; TCRdb keeps only in-frame clonotypes and omits some of them. The data hold some 410,000 clones, with about 10% observed a single time. The CDR3 totals 16 residues. Germline CDR1 is SGDLS and CDR2 is YYNGEE. Trimming shortened V by 0 bases and J by 8 bases, and 15 bases separated the two germline ends. The rearrangement links TRBV9 to TRBJ1-6; D perhaps matches TRBD1 (6 bases). The receptor was derived from a young woman in good health. The material sequenced was naive CD4+ T cells from blood. As DNA, the CDR3 is TGTGCCAGCAGCGTAGACCCCAGGGGAACCTATTCACCCCTCCACTTT. Its translation is CASSVDPRGTYSPLHF.